These T cell receptor beta chains were read from a single sample in a study of blood T cell repertoires in COVID-19. The repertoire was sequenced with immunoSEQ multiplex PCR; TCRdb's copy has only in-frame clones and lacks some. The sample comprises under 250,000 clones, approximately 86% of which are singletons, and 5.5% to 7.5% rests with the top ten. The sample comprised peripheral blood. The origin of the receptors is a woman in her seventies with active or convalescent COVID-19. Each CDR3 is given with its conserved first and last residue. Fields, in order: clone size, J gene, D gene, V gene, CDR3 protein, CDR3 DNA. D genes are given only for firm matches. A clone size is listed for some rows: how often the clone was seen (once, few, many), or a class if it is expanded.

clone size: .; J gene: TRBJ2-2; D gene: .; V gene: TRBV18; CDR3 protein: CASSRQSNTGELFF; CDR3 DNA: TGTGCCAGCTCAAGACAGTCGAACACCGGGGAGCTGTTTTTT
clone size: few; J gene: TRBJ2-2; D gene: TRBD2; V gene: TRBV9; CDR3 protein: CASSVAGEGSPFF; CDR3 DNA: TGTGCCAGCAGCGTAGCGGGGGAGGGCTCCCCGTTTTTT
clone size: .; J gene: TRBJ1-2; D gene: .; V gene: TRBV7-9; CDR3 protein: CASSLSPGDYGYTF; CDR3 DNA: TGTGCCAGCAGCTTAAGTCCAGGGGACTATGGCTACACCTTC
clone size: .; J gene: TRBJ2-1; D gene: TRBD1; V gene: TRBV11-2; CDR3 protein: CASSTGTGSYNEQFF; CDR3 DNA: TGTGCCAGCAGTACCGGGACAGGTTCCTACAATGAGCAGTTCTTC
clone size: .; J gene: TRBJ1-1; D gene: TRBD1; V gene: TRBV29-1; CDR3 protein: CSVERDRVKAFF; CDR3 DNA: TGCAGCGTTGAGAGGGACAGGGTAAAAGCTTTCTTT
clone size: .; J gene: TRBJ2-5; D gene: TRBD1; V gene: TRBV7-9; CDR3 protein: CASSPDRTGQETQYF; CDR3 DNA: TGTGCCAGCAGCCCGGATCGGACAGGCCAAGAGACCCAGTACTTC
clone size: .; J gene: TRBJ2-3; D gene: .; V gene: TRBV5-1; CDR3 protein: CASSLDSGDGPDTQYF; CDR3 DNA: TGCGCCAGCAGCTTGGATTCGGGGGATGGGCCAGATACGCAGTATTTT
clone size: few; J gene: TRBJ1-1; D gene: TRBD1; V gene: TRBV18; CDR3 protein: CASSGTGGTEAFF; CDR3 DNA: TGTGCCAGCTCAGGGACAGGGGGCACTGAAGCTTTCTTT
clone size: .; J gene: TRBJ1-6; D gene: .; V gene: TRBV5-5; CDR3 protein: CASTPGEYSNNSPLHF; CDR3 DNA: TGTGCCAGCACCCCCGGTGAATACTCAAATAATTCACCCCTCCACTTT
clone size: .; J gene: TRBJ1-1; D gene: .; V gene: TRBV13; CDR3 protein: CASSSSRGEEAFF; CDR3 DNA: TGTGCCAGCAGCTCTTCCCGGGGTGAGGAAGCTTTCTTT
clone size: .; J gene: TRBJ1-5; D gene: TRBD1; V gene: TRBV7-8; CDR3 protein: CASSLKTGVGQPQHF; CDR3 DNA: TGTGCCAGCAGCTTAAAGACAGGGGTGGGTCAGCCCCAGCATTTT
clone size: .; J gene: TRBJ1-3; D gene: .; V gene: TRBV7-8; CDR3 protein: CASSFRGAGNTIYF; CDR3 DNA: TGTGCCAGCAGCTTCAGGGGTGCTGGAAACACCATATATTTT
clone size: .; J gene: TRBJ1-1; D gene: TRBD1; V gene: TRBV9; CDR3 protein: CASSAHQGADTEAFF; CDR3 DNA: TGTGCCAGCAGCGCACACCAGGGGGCGGACACTGAAGCTTTCTTT
clone size: few; J gene: TRBJ1-3; D gene: .; V gene: TRBV9; CDR3 protein: CASSVDSISGNTIYF; CDR3 DNA: TGTGCCAGCAGCGTAGACAGCATCTCTGGAAACACCATATATTTT
clone size: .; J gene: TRBJ2-7; D gene: .; V gene: TRBV5-1; CDR3 protein: CASSLGGGTAYEQYF; CDR3 DNA: TGCGCCAGCAGCTTGGGTGGGGGCACGGCCTACGAGCAGTACTTC
clone size: once; J gene: TRBJ2-3; D gene: .; V gene: TRBV11-3; CDR3 protein: CASSLDQGLGQDTQYF; CDR3 DNA: TGTGCCAGCAGCTTAGATCAAGGACTGGGACAAGATACGCAGTATTTT
clone size: .; J gene: TRBJ1-1; D gene: .; V gene: TRBV27; CDR3 protein: CASSFQENTEAFF; CDR3 DNA: TGTGCCAGCAGTTTTCAGGAGAACACTGAAGCTTTCTTT
clone size: .; J gene: TRBJ1-6; D gene: .; V gene: TRBV10-3; CDR3 protein: CAISPWGVNSPLHF; CDR3 DNA: TGTGCCATCAGTCCCTGGGGCGTCAATTCACCCCTCCACTTT
clone size: .; J gene: TRBJ1-4; D gene: .; V gene: TRBV19; CDR3 protein: CATRTGQYNEKLFF; CDR3 DNA: TGTGCCACCCGAACTGGACAGTACAATGAAAAACTGTTTTTT
clone size: .; J gene: TRBJ1-6; D gene: .; V gene: TRBV2; CDR3 protein: CASSTGNSPLHF; CDR3 DNA: TGTGCCAGCAGTACAGGGAATTCACCCCTCCACTTT
clone size: once; J gene: TRBJ1-2; D gene: .; V gene: TRBV6-5; CDR3 protein: CASTLREGIGGYTF; CDR3 DNA: TGTGCCAGCACCCTTAGGGAGGGGATTGGTGGCTACACCTTC
clone size: few; J gene: TRBJ1-1; D gene: .; V gene: TRBV7-9; CDR3 protein: CASSLGSGTEAFF; CDR3 DNA: TGTGCCAGCAGCTTAGGATCGGGGACTGAAGCTTTCTTT
clone size: .; J gene: TRBJ2-2; D gene: .; V gene: TRBV5-4; CDR3 protein: CASSFVTRNTGELFF; CDR3 DNA: TGTGCCAGCAGCTTTGTTACTCGAAACACCGGGGAGCTGTTTTTT
clone size: .; J gene: TRBJ1-5; D gene: TRBD1; V gene: TRBV7-9; CDR3 protein: CASSYRDSDQPQHF; CDR3 DNA: TGTGCCAGCAGCTACCGGGACAGTGATCAGCCCCAGCATTTT
clone size: .; J gene: TRBJ2-5; D gene: .; V gene: TRBV4-2; CDR3 protein: CASSPGTGTRGLAGVYQETQYF; CDR3 DNA: TGTGCCAGCAGCCCCGGGACAGGGACTAGGGGGCTAGCGGGGGTATACCAAGAGACCCAGTACTTC
clone size: .; J gene: TRBJ2-7; D gene: TRBD1; V gene: TRBV19; CDR3 protein: CASSPTGVASYEQYF; CDR3 DNA: TGTGCCAGTAGTCCTACAGGGGTCGCCTCCTACGAGCAGTACTTC
clone size: .; J gene: TRBJ2-5; D gene: TRBD2; V gene: TRBV2; CDR3 protein: CASSVSGGGQETQYF; CDR3 DNA: TGTGCCAGCAGTGTTAGCGGGGGGGGCCAAGAGACCCAGTACTTC
clone size: .; J gene: TRBJ2-7; D gene: .; V gene: TRBV6-2/TRBV6-3; CDR3 protein: CASSSGSSVSF; CDR3 DNA: TGTGCCAGCAGTTCGGGGAGCTCAGTATCGTTC
clone size: .; J gene: TRBJ1-5; D gene: .; V gene: TRBV9; CDR3 protein: CASSVGPGWNQPQHF; CDR3 DNA: TGTGCCAGCAGCGTAGGCCCAGGGTGGAATCAGCCCCAGCATTTT
clone size: .; J gene: TRBJ2-2; D gene: .; V gene: TRBV24-1; CDR3 protein: CATSDSSGGSGELFF; CDR3 DNA: TGTGCCACCAGTGATTCTTCCGGAGGGTCCGGGGAGCTGTTTTTT
clone size: .; J gene: TRBJ2-5; D gene: .; V gene: TRBV19; CDR3 protein: CASSISPTGRETQYF; CDR3 DNA: TGTGCCAGTAGTATATCTCCCACAGGGAGAGAGACCCAGTACTTC
clone size: .; J gene: TRBJ2-3; D gene: TRBD1; V gene: TRBV18; CDR3 protein: CASSPGQGEVYF; CDR3 DNA: TGTGCCAGCTCACCAGGACAGGGGGAGGTGTATTTT
clone size: .; J gene: TRBJ2-7; D gene: .; V gene: TRBV19; CDR3 protein: CASSPTSYEQYF; CDR3 DNA: TGTGCCAGTAGCCCTACTTCCTACGAGCAGTACTTC
clone size: .; J gene: TRBJ2-1; D gene: .; V gene: TRBV5-1; CDR3 protein: CASEVDPREGGDEQFF; CDR3 DNA: TGCGCCAGCGAGGTGGACCCTAGGGAGGGGGGTGATGAGCAGTTCTTC
clone size: .; J gene: TRBJ2-1; D gene: .; V gene: TRBV27; CDR3 protein: CASRDARGIYNEQFF; CDR3 DNA: TGTGCCAGCAGGGACGCGAGGGGGATTTACAATGAGCAGTTCTTC
clone size: .; J gene: TRBJ1-6; D gene: .; V gene: TRBV6-5; CDR3 protein: CASSNHNNSPLHF; CDR3 DNA: TGTGCCAGCAGTAACCACAATAATTCACCCCTCCACTTT
clone size: .; J gene: TRBJ2-1; D gene: .; V gene: TRBV9; CDR3 protein: CATLDSLTLDNEQFF; CDR3 DNA: TGTGCCACATTGGACAGTCTAACTTTGGACAATGAGCAGTTCTTC
clone size: .; J gene: TRBJ2-7; D gene: TRBD1; V gene: TRBV6-6; CDR3 protein: CASRLHGTVSSGQYF; CDR3 DNA: TGTGCCAGCAGGTTACACGGGACAGTTTCATCTGGGCAGTACTTC
clone size: .; J gene: TRBJ1-1; D gene: TRBD1; V gene: TRBV5-1; CDR3 protein: CASRWGQQNTEAFF; CDR3 DNA: TGCGCCAGCAGATGGGGACAGCAAAACACTGAAGCTTTCTTT
clone size: .; J gene: TRBJ2-5; D gene: .; V gene: TRBV5-4; CDR3 protein: CASSSPDRYQETQYF; CDR3 DNA: TGTGCCAGCAGCTCACCTGACAGATACCAAGAGACCCAGTACTTC
clone size: .; J gene: TRBJ1-1; D gene: .; V gene: TRBV5-1; CDR3 protein: CASSPSGNTEAFF; CDR3 DNA: TGCGCCAGCAGCCCCTCCGGGAACACTGAAGCTTTCTTT
clone size: .; J gene: TRBJ2-3; D gene: .; V gene: TRBV11-2; CDR3 protein: CASSLLQVPDTQYF; CDR3 DNA: TGTGCCAGCAGCTTATTGCAGGTGCCAGATACGCAGTATTTT
clone size: .; J gene: TRBJ2-7; D gene: .; V gene: TRBV18; CDR3 protein: CASSPSQGSYEQYF; CDR3 DNA: TGTGCCAGCTCACCTAGTCAGGGCTCCTACGAGCAGTACTTC
clone size: many; J gene: TRBJ2-7; D gene: TRBD2; V gene: TRBV6-2/TRBV6-3; CDR3 protein: CASSFGAGLDEQYF; CDR3 DNA: TGTGCCAGCAGTTTTGGAGCGGGGCTCGACGAGCAGTACTTC
clone size: .; J gene: TRBJ1-6; D gene: .; V gene: TRBV6-5; CDR3 protein: CASRERGSYNSPLHF; CDR3 DNA: TGTGCCAGCAGAGAGCGGGGGTCCTATAATTCACCCCTCCACTTT
clone size: .; J gene: TRBJ2-7; D gene: TRBD2; V gene: TRBV9; CDR3 protein: CASSVGGTSGYEQYF; CDR3 DNA: TGTGCCAGCAGCGTAGGTGGGACTAGCGGCTACGAGCAGTACTTC
clone size: .; J gene: TRBJ1-5; D gene: .; V gene: TRBV19; CDR3 protein: CATSESAMGNQPQHF; CDR3 DNA: TGTGCCACTAGTGAGTCTGCTATGGGCAATCAGCCCCAGCATTTT
clone size: .; J gene: TRBJ1-1; D gene: .; V gene: TRBV11-1; CDR3 protein: CASSRSGNTEAFF; CDR3 DNA: TGTGCCAGCAGCCGGAGCGGGAACACTGAAGCTTTCTTT
clone size: .; J gene: TRBJ1-6; D gene: TRBD1; V gene: TRBV6-1; CDR3 protein: CASSESDRIGPLHF; CDR3 DNA: TGTGCCAGCAGTGAGTCGGACAGGATCGGACCCCTCCACTTT
clone size: once; J gene: TRBJ1-6; D gene: TRBD1; V gene: TRBV11-2; CDR3 protein: CASSWGQGDNSPLHF; CDR3 DNA: TGTGCCAGCAGTTGGGGACAGGGAGATAATTCACCCCTCCACTTT
clone size: .; J gene: TRBJ2-7; D gene: TRBD1; V gene: TRBV2; CDR3 protein: CASSELGRGFYEQYF; CDR3 DNA: TGTGCCAGCAGTGAATTGGGCAGGGGGTTCTACGAGCAGTACTTC